The clone carrying this T cell receptor beta chain was found a few times. Antigen: not known. The beta constant-region primer was an equimolar mix of two oligonucleotides covering TRBC1 and TRBC2. TCRdb analysed the UMI-ligation and nested PCR reads with MiXCR anew, one entry per CDR3 protein. The sample holds some 150,000 distinct CDR3 sequences, about 17% seen once. These data are taken from a study of naive and memory T cell subsets. The CDR3 totals 14 residues. Trimming at V came to 4 bases and at J to 7 bases, leaving 5 bases not matched to a gene. Study results and limitations: Between naive and memory subsets, TCR abundance power law exponents differed. RNA-based TCR counts may shift with T cell activation and differentiation. No ground truth validated the naive and memory repertoire findings.

CMV status came from CD4+ T cell IFNgamma after overnight CMV lysate stimulation of fresh PBMCs. The sequenced material came from naive CD4+ T cells from blood. The rearrangement uses TRBV12-3 or TRBV12-4 and TRBJ2-1, with 9 bases that match TRBD2. This clonotype originated in a human donor in good health. The CDR3 bases are TGTGCCAGCAGTTGGCTAGCGGGACGGAATGAGCAGTTCTTC. This gives the protein CASSWLAGRNEQFF.